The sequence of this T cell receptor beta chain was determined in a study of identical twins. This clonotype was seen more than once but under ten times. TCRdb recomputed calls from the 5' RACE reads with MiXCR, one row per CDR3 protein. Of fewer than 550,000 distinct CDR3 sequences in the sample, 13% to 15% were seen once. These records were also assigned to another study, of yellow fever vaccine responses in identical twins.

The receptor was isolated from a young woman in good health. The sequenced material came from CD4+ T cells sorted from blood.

CDR3 sequence reads: CASRGQGNNYGYTF. CDR3 bases: TGTGCCAGCAGGGGACAGGGCAATAACTATGGCTACACCTTC. This chain connects TRBV7-2 to TRBJ1-2; TRBD1 matches at 9 bases. CDR3 length: 14 residues. With 6 bases clipped from V and 1 base from J, the junction kept 3 bases outside the gene matches. Germline-derived CDR1 and CDR2 are SGHTA and FQGNSA. The whole variable domain, remainder taken from reference TRBV7-2 and TRBJ1-2, is GAGVSQSPSNKVTEKGKDVELRCDPISGHTALYWYRQSLGQGLEFLIYFQGNSAPDKSGLPSDRFSAERTGGSVSTLTIQRTQQEDSAVYLCASRGQGNNYGYTFGSGTRLTVV.